This TCR beta chain was found in a study of blood T cell repertoires in COVID-19. In the study overall: The origin of the acute and convalescent COVID-19 samples was the United States, Italy and Spain. Sources were T cells, B-cell-depleted T cells, or PBMCs; the material itself was cDNA or gDNA.

Original processing notes: Reference gene primer amplification yielded estimated nucleated cell counts. The assay was immunoSEQ multiplex PCR, and TCRdb's table has in-frame clones only and misses some. V and J calls and clone size follow that table, whereas D and trimming were derived from the DNA. Of roughly 300,000 clones listed, 85% are singletons. The CDR3 has 13 residues. V was shortened by 5 bases and J by 6 bases, with 13 bases between the two germline ends. The germline gives CDR1 MNHEY, CDR2 SMNVEV (reference sequence). The sample was peripheral blood. The origin of this receptor is a human donor in a cohort sampled during active COVID-19. The chain combines TRBV27 with TRBJ1-1, with D tentatively TRBD1 (6 bases). The CDR3 loop reads CASSPSGAAEAFF. CDR3 nucleotides: TGTGCCAGCAGTCCGTCAGGGGCTGCTGAAGCTTTCTTT.